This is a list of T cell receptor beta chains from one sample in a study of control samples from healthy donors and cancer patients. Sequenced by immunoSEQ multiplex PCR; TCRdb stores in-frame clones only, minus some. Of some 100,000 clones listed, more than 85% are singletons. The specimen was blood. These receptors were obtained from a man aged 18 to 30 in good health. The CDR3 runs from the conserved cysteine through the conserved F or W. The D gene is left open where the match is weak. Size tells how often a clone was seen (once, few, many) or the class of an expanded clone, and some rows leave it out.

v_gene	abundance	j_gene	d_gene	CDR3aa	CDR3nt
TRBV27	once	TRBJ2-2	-	CASSLIGTGELFF	TGTGCCAGCAGTTTAATAGGTACCGGGGAGCTGTTTTTT
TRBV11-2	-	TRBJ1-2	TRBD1	CASSLGQGETF	TGTGCCAGCAGCTTAGGACAGGGGGAGACCTTC
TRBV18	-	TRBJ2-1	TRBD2	CASSPRTSDHNEQFF	TGTGCCAGCTCACCAAGGACTAGCGATCACAATGAGCAGTTCTTC
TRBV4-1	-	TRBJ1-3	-	CASSQKPPTGDHGNTIYF	TGCGCCAGCAGCCAAAAACCCCCTACGGGGGACCACGGAAACACCATATATTTT
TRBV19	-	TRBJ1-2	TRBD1	CASSTGQGVYGYTF	TGTGCCAGTAGTACCGGACAGGGGGTCTATGGCTACACCTTC
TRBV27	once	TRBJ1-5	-	CASSPRIGNQPQHF	TGTGCCAGCAGTCCGCGGATAGGCAATCAGCCCCAGCATTTT
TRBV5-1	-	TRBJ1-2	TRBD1	CASSWLDREDGYTF	TGCGCCAGCAGCTGGTTGGACAGGGAGGATGGCTACACCTTC
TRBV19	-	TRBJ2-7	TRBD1	CASSWTGASEQYF	TGTGCCAGTAGTTGGACAGGGGCGAGCGAGCAGTACTTC
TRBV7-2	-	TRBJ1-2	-	CASSFRRVDVYGYTF	TGTGCCAGCAGCTTTAGAAGGGTCGATGTCTATGGCTACACCTTC
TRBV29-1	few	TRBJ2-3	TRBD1	CSGSGTGGADTQYF	TGCAGCGGATCCGGGACAGGGGGGGCAGATACGCAGTATTTT
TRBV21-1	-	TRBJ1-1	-	CASSKEGALGTEAFF	TGTGCCAGCAGCAAAGAAGGGGCCCTGGGCACTGAAGCTTTCTTT
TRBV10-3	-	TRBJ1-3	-	CAIMGVSGNTIYF	TGTGCCATCATGGGTGTCTCTGGAAACACCATATATTTT
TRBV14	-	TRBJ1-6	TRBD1	CASSPGTGISPLHF	TGTGCCAGCAGCCCCGGGACAGGGATTTCACCCCTCCACTTT
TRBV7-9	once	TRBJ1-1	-	CASSPLRVKDTEAFF	TGTGCCAGCAGCCCGCTCCGGGTAAAGGACACTGAAGCTTTCTTT
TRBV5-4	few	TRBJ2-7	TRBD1	CASSTRDRGYTGSYEQYF	TGTGCCAGCAGCACCAGGGACAGGGGGTACACAGGATCCTACGAGCAGTACTTC
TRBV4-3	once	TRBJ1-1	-	CASSLTAAWSTEAFF	TGCGCCAGCAGCCTAACCGCCGCTTGGAGCACTGAAGCTTTCTTT
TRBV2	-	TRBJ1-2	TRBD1	CASSEAGTGKGYTF	TGTGCCAGCAGTGAAGCGGGGACAGGGAAAGGCTACACCTTC
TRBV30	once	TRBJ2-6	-	CAWSPAAVSGANVLTF	TGTGCCTGGAGTCCGGCGGCTGTCTCTGGGGCCAACGTCCTGACTTTC
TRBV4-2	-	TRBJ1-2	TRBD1	CASSQETGSNYGYTF	TGTGCCAGCAGCCAAGAGACAGGGTCTAACTATGGCTACACCTTC
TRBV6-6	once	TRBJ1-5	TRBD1	CATGTGANQPQHF	TGTGCCACCGGGACAGGGGCCAATCAGCCCCAGCATTTT
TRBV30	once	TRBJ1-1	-	CAWSVGVQWTEAFF	TGTGCCTGGAGTGTTGGTGTACAGTGGACTGAAGCTTTCTTT
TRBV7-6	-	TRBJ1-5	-	CASSLESGLNQPQHF	TGTGCCAGCAGCTTAGAAAGCGGCCTCAATCAGCCCCAGCATTTT
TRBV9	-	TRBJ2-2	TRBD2	CASSPAGGRLVNTGELFF	TGTGCCAGCAGCCCGGCGGGGGGGCGTCTGGTCAACACCGGGGAGCTGTTTTTT
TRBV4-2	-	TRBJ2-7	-	CASSQAGATYEQYF	TGTGCCAGCAGCCAAGCAGGGGCGACCTACGAGCAGTACTTC
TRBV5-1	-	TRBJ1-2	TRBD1	CASSLGRQGQIF	TGCGCCAGCAGCTTGGGTCGACAGGGACAGATCTTC
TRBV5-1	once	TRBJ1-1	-	CASSLGAAGTEAFF	TGCGCCAGCAGCTTGGGGGCCGCAGGCACTGAAGCTTTCTTT
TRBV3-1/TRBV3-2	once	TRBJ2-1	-	CASSQVLQDYNEQFF	TGTGCCAGCAGCCAAGTTCTGCAGGACTACAATGAGCAGTTCTTC
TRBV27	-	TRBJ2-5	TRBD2	CASSLMLAGGGPETQYF	TGTGCCAGCAGTTTAATGCTAGCGGGGGGCGGCCCAGAGACCCAGTACTTC
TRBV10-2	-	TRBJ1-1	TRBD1	CASRRDREDLRAFF	TGCGCCAGCAGGAGGGACAGGGAAGACTTAAGGGCTTTCTTT
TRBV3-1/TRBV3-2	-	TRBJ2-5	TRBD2	CASSNGLAGGLQETQYF	TGTGCCAGCAGCAATGGACTAGCGGGGGGGCTCCAAGAGACCCAGTACTTC
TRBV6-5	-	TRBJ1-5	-	CASSYSADASNQPQHF	TGTGCCAGCAGTTACTCCGCCGACGCTAGCAATCAGCCCCAGCATTTT
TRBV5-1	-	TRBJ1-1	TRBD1	CASSLQGRTEAFF	TGCGCCAGCAGCTTACAGGGGCGCACTGAAGCTTTCTTT
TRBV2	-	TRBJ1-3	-	CASSKVVGQAGGNTIYF	TGTGCCAGCAGTAAGGTGGTTGGGCAGGCTGGTGGAAACACCATATATTTT
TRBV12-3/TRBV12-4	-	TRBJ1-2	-	CASAADSIYGYTF	TGTGCCAGTGCTGCTGACAGCATCTATGGCTACACCTTC
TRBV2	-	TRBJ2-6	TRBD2	CASSVRTSGRSVTF	TGTGCCAGCAGCGTCAGGACTAGCGGGCGTAGTGTGACTTTC
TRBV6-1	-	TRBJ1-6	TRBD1	CASSEALVTGGDSPLHF	TGTGCCAGCAGTGAAGCGCTTGTGACAGGGGGGGATTCACCCCTCCACTTT
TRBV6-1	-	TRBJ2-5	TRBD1	CASSESGRGRVEAQYF	TGTGCCAGCAGTGAAAGTGGCAGGGGGCGCGTGGAGGCCCAGTACTTC